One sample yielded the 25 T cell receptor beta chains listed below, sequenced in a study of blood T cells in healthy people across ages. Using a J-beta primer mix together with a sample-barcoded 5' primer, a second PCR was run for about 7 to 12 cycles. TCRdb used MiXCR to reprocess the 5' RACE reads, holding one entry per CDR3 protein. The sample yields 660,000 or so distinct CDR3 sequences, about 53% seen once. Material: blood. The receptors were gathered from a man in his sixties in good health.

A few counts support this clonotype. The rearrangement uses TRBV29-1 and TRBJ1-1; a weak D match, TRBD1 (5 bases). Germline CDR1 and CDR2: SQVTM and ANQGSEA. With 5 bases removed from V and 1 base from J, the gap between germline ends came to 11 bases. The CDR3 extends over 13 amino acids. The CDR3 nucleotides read TGCAGCGTTTTGACACAGGCGAACACTGAAGCTTTCTTT. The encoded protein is CSVLTQANTEAFF.

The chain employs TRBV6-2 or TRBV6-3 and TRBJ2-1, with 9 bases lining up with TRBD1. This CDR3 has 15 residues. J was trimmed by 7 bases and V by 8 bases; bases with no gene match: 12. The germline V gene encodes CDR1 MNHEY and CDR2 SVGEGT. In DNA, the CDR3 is TGTGCCAGCTCGACATCTGGGACAGGGTGGAATGAGCAGTTCTTC. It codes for CASSTSGTGWNEQFF.

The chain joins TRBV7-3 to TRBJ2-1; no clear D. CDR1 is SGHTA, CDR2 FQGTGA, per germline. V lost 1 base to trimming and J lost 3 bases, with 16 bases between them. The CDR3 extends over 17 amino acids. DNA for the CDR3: TGTGCCAGCAGCTTAAGACCCCAGGAGTTCGGCTACAATGAGCAGTTCTTC. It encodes CASSLRPQEFGYNEQFF.

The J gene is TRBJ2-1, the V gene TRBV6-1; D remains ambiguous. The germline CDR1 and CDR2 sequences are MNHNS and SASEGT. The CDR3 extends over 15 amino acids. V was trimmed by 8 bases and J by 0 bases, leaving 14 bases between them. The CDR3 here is CASLYDPSSYNEQFF. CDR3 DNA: TGTGCCAGCTTATACGACCCGAGCTCCTACAATGAGCAGTTCTTC.

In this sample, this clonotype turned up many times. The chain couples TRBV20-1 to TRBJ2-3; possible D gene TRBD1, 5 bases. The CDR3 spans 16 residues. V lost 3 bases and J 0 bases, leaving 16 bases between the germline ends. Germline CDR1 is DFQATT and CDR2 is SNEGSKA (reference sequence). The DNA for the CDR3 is TGCAGTGCTAGTCCCTGGGGCTCTCGTAGCACAGATACGCAGTATTTT. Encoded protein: CSASPWGSRSTDTQYF.

CDR3 sequence (DNA): TGTGCCAGCAGTCGGGGGGTGGCCGATTCACCCCTCCACTTT. Amino acid sequence: CASSRGVADSPLHF. The rearrangement uses TRBV2 and TRBJ1-6, with a possible D match to TRBD1 (5 bases). The CDR3 spans 14 residues. Trimming took off 5 bases at V and 8 bases at J, with 13 bases between the two ends. Germline-derived CDR1 and CDR2 are SNHLY and FYNNEI.

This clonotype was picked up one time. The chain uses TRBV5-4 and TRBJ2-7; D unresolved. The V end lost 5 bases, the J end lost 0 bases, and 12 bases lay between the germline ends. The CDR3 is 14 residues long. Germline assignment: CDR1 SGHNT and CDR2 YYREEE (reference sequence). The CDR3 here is CASRPHGFSYEQYF. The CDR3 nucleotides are TGTGCCAGCAGGCCTCACGGGTTCTCCTACGAGCAGTACTTC.

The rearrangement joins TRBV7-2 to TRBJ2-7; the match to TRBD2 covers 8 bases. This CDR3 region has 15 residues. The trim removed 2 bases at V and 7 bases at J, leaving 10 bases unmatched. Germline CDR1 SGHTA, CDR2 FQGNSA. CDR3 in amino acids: CASSLSGGPYNEQYF. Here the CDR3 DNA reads TGTGCCAGCAGCTTAAGCGGGGGACCCTACAATGAGCAGTACTTC.

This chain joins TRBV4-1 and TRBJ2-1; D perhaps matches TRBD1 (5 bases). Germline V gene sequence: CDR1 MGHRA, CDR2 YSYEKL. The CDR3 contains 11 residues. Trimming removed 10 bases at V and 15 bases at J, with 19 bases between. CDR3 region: CATKYGQGSFF. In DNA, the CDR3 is TGCGCCACCAAATATGGGCAGGGATCGTTCTTC.

The CDR3 DNA sequence: TGTGCCAGCAGTTTATCAACGGGGGACCCCAGCAATGAGCAGTTCTTC. Translating gives CASSLSTGDPSNEQFF. The chain combines TRBV27 with TRBJ2-1; a weak D match, TRBD2 (6 bases). The CDR3 is made up of 16 amino acids. From germline, CDR1 is MNHEY and CDR2 SMNVEV (reference sequence). V lost 0 bases, J lost 6 bases, and 15 bases lay in between.

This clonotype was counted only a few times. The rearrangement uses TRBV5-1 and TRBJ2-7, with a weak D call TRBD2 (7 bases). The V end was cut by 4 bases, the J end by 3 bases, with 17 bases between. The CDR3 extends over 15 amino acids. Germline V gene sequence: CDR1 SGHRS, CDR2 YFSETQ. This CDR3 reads CASSREGHADYEQYF. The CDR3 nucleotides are TGCGCCAGCAGCAGGGAGGGACACGCGGACTACGAGCAGTACTTC. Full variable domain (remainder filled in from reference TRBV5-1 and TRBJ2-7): KAGVTQTPRYLIKTRGQQVTLSCSPISGHRSVSWYQQTPGQGLQFLFEYFSETQRNKGNFPGRFSGRQFSNSRSEMNVSTLELGDSALYLCASSREGHADYEQYFGPGTRLTVT.

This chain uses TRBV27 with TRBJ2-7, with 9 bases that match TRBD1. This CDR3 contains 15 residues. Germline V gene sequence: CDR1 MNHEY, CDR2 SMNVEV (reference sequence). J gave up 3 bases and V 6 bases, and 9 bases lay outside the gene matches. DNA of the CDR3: TGTGCCAGCAGACGGGGACAGGGCAGTTTCTACGAGCAGTACTTC. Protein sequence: CASRRGQGSFYEQYF.

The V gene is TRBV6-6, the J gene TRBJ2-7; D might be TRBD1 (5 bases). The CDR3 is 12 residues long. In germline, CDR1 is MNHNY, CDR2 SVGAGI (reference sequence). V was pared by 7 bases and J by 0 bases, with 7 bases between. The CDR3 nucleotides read TGTGCCAGCACAGGGCGCTCCTACGAGCAGTACTTC. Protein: CASTGRSYEQYF.

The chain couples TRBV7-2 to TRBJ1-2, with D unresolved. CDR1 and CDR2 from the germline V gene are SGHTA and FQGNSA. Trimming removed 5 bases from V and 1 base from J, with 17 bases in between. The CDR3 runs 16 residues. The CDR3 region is CASSPGPQTINYGYTF. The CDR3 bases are TGTGCCAGCAGCCCCGGCCCGCAGACCATTAACTATGGCTACACCTTC.

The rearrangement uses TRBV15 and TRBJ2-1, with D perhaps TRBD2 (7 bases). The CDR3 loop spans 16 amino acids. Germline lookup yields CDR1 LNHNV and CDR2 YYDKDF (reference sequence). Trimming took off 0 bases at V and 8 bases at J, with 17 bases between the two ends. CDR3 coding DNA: TGTGCCACCAGCAGAGATTATGGGGGGGCCATCGATGAGCAGTTCTTC. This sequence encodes CATSRDYGGAIDEQFF. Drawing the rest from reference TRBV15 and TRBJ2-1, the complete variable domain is DAMVIQNPRYQVTQFGKPVTLSCSQTLNHNVMYWYQQKSSQAPKLLFHYYDKDFNNEADTPDNFQSRRPNTSFCFLDIRSPGLGDTAMYLCATSRDYGGAIDEQFFGPGTRLTVL.

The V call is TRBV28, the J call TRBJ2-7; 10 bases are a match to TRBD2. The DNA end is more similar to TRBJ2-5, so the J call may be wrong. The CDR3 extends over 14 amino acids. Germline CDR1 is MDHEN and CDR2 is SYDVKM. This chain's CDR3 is CASSSSGGPRTQYF. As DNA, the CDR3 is TGTGCCAGCAGTTCTAGCGGGGGCCCCCGGACCCAGTACTTC.

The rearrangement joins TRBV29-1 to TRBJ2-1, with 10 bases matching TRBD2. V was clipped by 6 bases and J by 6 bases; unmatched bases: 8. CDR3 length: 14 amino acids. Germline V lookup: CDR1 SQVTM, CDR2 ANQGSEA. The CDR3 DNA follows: TGCAGCGTACTGACCAGCGGGGGGGCCAATGAGCAGTTCTTC. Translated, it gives CSVLTSGGANEQFF.

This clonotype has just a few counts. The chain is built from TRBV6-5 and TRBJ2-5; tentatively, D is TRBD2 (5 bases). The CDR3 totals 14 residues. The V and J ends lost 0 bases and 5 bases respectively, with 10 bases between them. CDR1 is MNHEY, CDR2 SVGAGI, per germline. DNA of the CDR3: TGTGCCAGCAGTTACTCCGGGATACGGGAGACCCAGTACTTC. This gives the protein CASSYSGIRETQYF.

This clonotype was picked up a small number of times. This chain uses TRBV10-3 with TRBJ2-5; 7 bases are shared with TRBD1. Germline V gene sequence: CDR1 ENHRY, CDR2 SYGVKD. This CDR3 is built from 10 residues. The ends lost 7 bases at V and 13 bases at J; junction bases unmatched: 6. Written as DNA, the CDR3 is TGTGCCATCAACGACAGGGTTCCGTACTTC. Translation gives CAINDRVPYF.

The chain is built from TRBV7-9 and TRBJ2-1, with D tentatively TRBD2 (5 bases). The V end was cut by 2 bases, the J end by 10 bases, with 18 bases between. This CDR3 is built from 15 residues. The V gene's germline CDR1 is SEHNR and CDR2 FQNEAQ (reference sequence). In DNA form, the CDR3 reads TGTGCCAGCAGCTTACGGTCTAGCCCGGCGTACGAGCAGTTCTTC. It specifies CASSLRSSPAYEQFF.

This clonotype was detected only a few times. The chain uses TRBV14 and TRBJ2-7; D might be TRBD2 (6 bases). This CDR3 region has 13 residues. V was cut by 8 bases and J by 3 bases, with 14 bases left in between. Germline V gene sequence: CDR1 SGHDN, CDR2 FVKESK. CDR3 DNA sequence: TGTGCCAGCTCCCAGGGAGGTAGCTACGAGCAGTACTTC. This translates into CASSQGGSYEQYF.

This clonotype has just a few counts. CDR3 residues: CASSQADRYSNQPQHF. CDR3 sequence (DNA): TGTGCCAGCAGCCAAGCGGACAGGTATAGCAATCAGCCCCAGCATTTT. The chain has TRBV4-2 and TRBJ1-5, with 7 bases that match TRBD1. V was clipped by 1 base and J by 0 bases; unmatched bases: 3. CDR1 and CDR2 (germline): LGHNA, YNFKEQ. This CDR3 contains 16 residues.

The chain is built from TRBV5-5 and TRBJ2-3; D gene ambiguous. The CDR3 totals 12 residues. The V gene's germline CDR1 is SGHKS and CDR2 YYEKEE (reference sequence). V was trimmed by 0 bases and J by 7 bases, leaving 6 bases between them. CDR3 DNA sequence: TGTGCCAGCAGCTTGGAGGGCTATACGCAGTATTTT. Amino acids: CASSLEGYTQYF.

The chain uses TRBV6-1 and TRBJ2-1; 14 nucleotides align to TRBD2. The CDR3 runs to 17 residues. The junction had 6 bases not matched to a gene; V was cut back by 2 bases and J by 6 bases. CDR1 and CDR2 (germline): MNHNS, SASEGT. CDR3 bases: TGTGCCAGCAGTGAATGGGGACTAGCGGGGGACCTCAATGAGCAGTTCTTC. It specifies CASSEWGLAGDLNEQFF.

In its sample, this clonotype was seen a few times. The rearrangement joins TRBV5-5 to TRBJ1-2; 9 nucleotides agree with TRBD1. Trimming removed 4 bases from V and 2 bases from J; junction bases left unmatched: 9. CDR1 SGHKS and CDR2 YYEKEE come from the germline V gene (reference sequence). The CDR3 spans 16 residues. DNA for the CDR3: TGTGCCAGCAGCCTGGGGGACAGGGTGACCAACTATGGCTACACCTTC. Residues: CASSLGDRVTNYGYTF.